This TCR beta chain came from a study of shared clonotypes between healthy human individuals. The data were produced by immunoSEQ multiplex PCR, yet TCRdb's version contains in-frame clones alone and is incomplete. This table holds about 1,500,000 clones, around 97% found once. Trimming stripped 7 bases from V and 0 bases from J, with 9 bases between. Germline loops: CDR1 MNHNS, CDR2 SASEGT. The CDR3 has 14 residues. Healthy adults negative for HIV, lacking recent acute infections or vaccinations, served as donors. Sequences were obtained from naive CD4+ T cells sorted from blood. Specified subset: CD45RA+ positively selected. This receptor was identified in a man between 25 and 39 years old in good health. The V and J genes are TRBV6-1 and TRBJ2-2; no reliable D call. The CDR3 DNA sequence: TGTGCCAGCATCGTATCTACGAACACCGGGGAGCTGTTTTTT. It encodes CASIVSTNTGELFF.